This T cell receptor beta chain was found in a study of T cell responses to AZD1222 COVID-19 vaccine. Profiled with immunoSEQ multiplex PCR; TCRdb holds only in-frame clones, not every one. The data contain 140,000 to 150,000 clones, approximately 93% of them singletons. The CDR3 consists of 14 residues. V lost 8 bases and J lost 3, with 13 bases in between. The germline gives CDR1 SNHLY, CDR2 FYNNEI. Study results and limitations: The span of vaccine-associated CD4 TCRs extended across spike, with dominance at 160-218 and 743-854.

A word on this clone: Antigen unknown.

The TCR originated in an adult who had recovered from COVID-19. The rearrangement uses TRBV2 and TRBJ1-4; a possible D gene is TRBD1 (6 bases). Sequencing used peripheral blood, obtained after recovery from COVID-19. In DNA form, the CDR3 reads TGTGCCAGCGTTATAGGGGGTCCTAATGAAAAACTGTTTTTT. Its protein is CASVIGGPNEKLFF.